The TCR beta chain described here comes from a study of T-cell reconstitution after alpha-beta-depleted transplantation in children. Only a few counts were recorded for this clonotype. TCRbeta library construction was performed incorporating unique molecular identifiers. Each CDR3 protein gets one entry after TCRdb re-called the PCR reads with MiXCR. This table has a few hundred thousand distinct CDR3 sequences, just over 20% appearing once. This TCR came from a human donor who donated a stem cell graft to a child with acute myeloid leukemia. Sequencing used PBMCs from the stem cell graft donor, obtained from the stem cell graft.

This CDR3 is CASSVEGNQPQHF. The CDR3, as DNA: TGCGCCAGCAGTGTGGAGGGCAATCAGCCCCAGCATTTT. The rearrangement links TRBV10-2 to TRBJ1-5; D not resolved. V was trimmed by 4 bases and J by 2 bases, leaving 6 bases between them. CDR3 size: 13 residues. Germline V gene lookup returns CDR1 WSHSY and CDR2 SAAADI.